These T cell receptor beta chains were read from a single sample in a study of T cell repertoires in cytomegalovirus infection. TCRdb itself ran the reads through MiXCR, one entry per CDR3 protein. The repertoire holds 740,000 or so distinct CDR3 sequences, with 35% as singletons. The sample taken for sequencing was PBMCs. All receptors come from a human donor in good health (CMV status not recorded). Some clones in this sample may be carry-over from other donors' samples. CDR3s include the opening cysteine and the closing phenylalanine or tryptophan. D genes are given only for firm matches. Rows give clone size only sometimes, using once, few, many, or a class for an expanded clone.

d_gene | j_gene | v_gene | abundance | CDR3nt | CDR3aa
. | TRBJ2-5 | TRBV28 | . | TGTGCCAGCAGTTTAGGGCTCCTAATACAAGAGACCCAGTACTTC | CASSLGLLIQETQYF
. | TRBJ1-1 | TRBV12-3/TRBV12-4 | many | TGTGCCAGCAACGACAGATTGAACACTGAAGCTTTCTTT | CASNDRLNTEAFF
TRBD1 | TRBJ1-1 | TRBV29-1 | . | TGCAGCTCCCAGACAGGGAGTGGGACTGAAGCTTTCTTT | CSSQTGSGTEAFF
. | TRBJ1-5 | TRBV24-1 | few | TGTGCCACCAGCCTCGATAATAGCAATCAGCCCCAGCATTTT | CATSLDNSNQPQHF
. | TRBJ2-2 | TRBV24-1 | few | TGTGCCACCAGTGACCCGCTAGTTGCCGGGGAGCTGTTTTTT | CATSDPLVAGELFF
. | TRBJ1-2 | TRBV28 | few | TGTGCCAGCACCGAAACTCTTCTAAGAGGCTACACCTTC | CASTETLLRGYTF
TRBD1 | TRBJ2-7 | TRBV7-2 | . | TGTGCCAGCAGCCCTACCGGGACAGGGCACCTCGAGCAGTACTTC | CASSPTGTGHLEQYF
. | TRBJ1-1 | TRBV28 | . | TGTGCCACCTTACGTGGGGGGTCCACTGAAGCTTTCTTT | CATLRGGSTEAFF
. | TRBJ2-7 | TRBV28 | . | TGTGCCAGCAGTTCAGGGTTGGGCGATCAGTACTTC | CASSSGLGDQYF
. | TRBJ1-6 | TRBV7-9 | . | TGTTCCAGCAGCTTAGCGATCACGGGGCAGATTAATTCACCCATCCACTTT | CSSSLAITGQINSPIHF
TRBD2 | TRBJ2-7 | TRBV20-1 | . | TGCAGTGCCACGACTAGCGGGGGATCCTACGAGCAGTACTTC | CSATTSGGSYEQYF
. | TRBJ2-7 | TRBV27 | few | TGTGCCAGCAGCTTCCTCGGGACCCCGGCTCATTACGAGCAGTACTTC | CASSFLGTPAHYEQYF
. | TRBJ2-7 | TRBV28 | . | TGTGCCAGCAGTTCAGGGGGGGGGGAGGGGCAGCGGGAGCAGTACTTC | CASSSGGGEGQREQYF
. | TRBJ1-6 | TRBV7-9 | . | TGTGCCAGCAGCTCCCACGGGGGGGTCGGTAATTCACCCCTCCACTTT | CASSSHGGVGNSPLHF
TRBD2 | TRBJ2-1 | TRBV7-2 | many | TGTGCCAGCAGCCCCGGGACTAGCGGCTCCTACAATGAGCAGTTCTTC | CASSPGTSGSYNEQFF
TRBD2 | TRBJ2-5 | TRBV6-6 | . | TGTGCCAGCATCGACCTTCCCATGGGAGGGTCGGTGACCCAGTACTTC | CASIDLPMGGSVTQYF
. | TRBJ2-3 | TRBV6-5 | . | TGTGCCAGCAGTTCCTCACAGGGCCGCACAGATACGCAGTATTTT | CASSSSQGRTDTQYF
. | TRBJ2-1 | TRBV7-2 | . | TGTGCCAGCAGCTTAGGTTTCGGGGGAATAGGGAAGTTCTTC | CASSLGFGGIGKFF
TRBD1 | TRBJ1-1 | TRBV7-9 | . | TGTGCCAGCAGCTTGGGGGGGGACAGTGAAGCTTTCTTT | CASSLGGDSEAFF
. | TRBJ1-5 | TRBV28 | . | TGTGCCAGCAGTTTGCGCAGCGCAGGGTTTAATGGCAATCAGCCCCAGCATTTT | CASSLRSAGFNGNQPQHF
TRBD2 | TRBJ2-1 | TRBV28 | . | TGTGCCAGCAGCCCACCCCGGACTAGCGGGGGGGCATGGGACAATGAGCAGTTCTTC | CASSPPRTSGGAWDNEQFF
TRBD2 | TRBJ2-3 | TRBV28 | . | TGTGCCAGCATTTTGCGGAGGGGCCGGGGGAGGGCCCCTCATACGCAGTATTTT | CASILRRGRGRAPHTQYF
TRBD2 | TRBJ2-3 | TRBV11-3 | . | TGTGCCAGCAGCTTTCCCCCGGGAGGGTCAGATACGCAGTATTTT | CASSFPPGGSDTQYF
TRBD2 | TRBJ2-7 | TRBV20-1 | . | TGCAGTGCTAGAGATACTCTCCGGACTAGCGAGCCCTACGAGCAGTACTTC | CSARDTLRTSEPYEQYF
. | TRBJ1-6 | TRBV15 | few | TGTGCCACCAGCAGAGATTGGGATTCACCCCTCCACTTT | CATSRDWDSPLHF
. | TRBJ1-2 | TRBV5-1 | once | TGCGCCAGCAGCTTGATCGAGGGAGCCCGGCCTAACTATGGCTACACCTTC | CASSLIEGARPNYGYTF
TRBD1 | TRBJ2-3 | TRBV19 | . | TGTGCCAGTAGCAAAACCGGGACAGGGCTCACAGATACGCAGTATTTT | CASSKTGTGLTDTQYF
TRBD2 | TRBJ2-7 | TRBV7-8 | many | TGTGCCAGCAGCCAGACTAGCGGGAGGGGCTGGGACGAGCAGTACTTC | CASSQTSGRGWDEQYF
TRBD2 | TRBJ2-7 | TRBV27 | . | TGTGCCACCCGTTACTCCGCTGGGCGGGGGGGCGACTACGAGCAGTACTTC | CATRYSAGRGGDYEQYF
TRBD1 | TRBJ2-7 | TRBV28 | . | TGTGCCGTAAGTGACAGGGGAGGCGAGCAGTACTTC | CAVSDRGGEQYF
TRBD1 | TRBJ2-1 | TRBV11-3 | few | TGTGCCAGCAGCTTAGATCCGAGACAGGGCCGAAATGAGCAGTTCTTC | CASSLDPRQGRNEQFF
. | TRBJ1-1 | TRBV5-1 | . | TGCGCCAGCAGCTTGGATCGGGACACCCCTCCAGCGTTT | CASSLDRDTPPAF
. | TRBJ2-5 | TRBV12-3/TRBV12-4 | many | TGTGCCAGCAGTCTAGGGACGGACCTAGGGGAGACCCAGTACTTC | CASSLGTDLGETQYF
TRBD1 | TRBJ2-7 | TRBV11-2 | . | TGTGCCAGCAGCTTAGAAGGACAGGGTTTAGGCTACGAGCAGTACTTC | CASSLEGQGLGYEQYF
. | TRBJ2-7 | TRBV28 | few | TGTGCCAGCAGTTTCCAGGACGGGTACGAGCAGTACTTC | CASSFQDGYEQYF
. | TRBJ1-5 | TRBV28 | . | TGTGCCAGCAGTTTATACAGTCGGGGGAATCAGCCCCAGCATTTT | CASSLYSRGNQPQHF
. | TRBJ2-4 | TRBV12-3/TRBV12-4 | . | TGTGCCAGCAGTTTAGGAAGTGTAGCCAAAAACATTCAGTACTTC | CASSLGSVAKNIQYF
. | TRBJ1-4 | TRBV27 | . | TGTGCCAGCAGAACAGGGCCGTCGCAACTGTTTTTT | CASRTGPSQLFF
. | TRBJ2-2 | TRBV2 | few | TGTGCCAGCAGTGACTTGCTGGGACTGCCTCGAACCGGGGAGCTGTTTTTT | CASSDLLGLPRTGELFF
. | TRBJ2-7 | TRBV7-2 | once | TGTGCCAGCAGCACCGGGCGAACCTACGAGCAGTACTTC | CASSTGRTYEQYF